These 6 T cell receptor beta chains came from one sample sequenced in a study of blood T cell repertoires in COVID-19 (dated by TCRdb to the early 2020s). Library generation was performed with the immunoSEQ multiplex PCR assay. TCRdb carries this immuneACCESS record with in-frame sequences only. Its versions omit some clonotypes, under half of them owing to an unresolved V gene in the studies checked, with the rest unexplained. The sample table contains fewer than 250,000 clones; only one count was recorded for over 80% of them. Roughly 2.7% of the sample is in the top ten clones. The sequenced material came from peripheral blood. The receptors stem from a man aged 25-40 years with COVID-19, enrolled during active disease.

The V call is TRBV19, the J call TRBJ2-5, with 13 positions matching TRBD2. This CDR3 is built from 14 residues. V was clipped by 6 bases and J by 4 bases; unmatched bases: 2. CDR1 LNHDA and CDR2 SQIVND come from the germline V gene (reference sequence). The DNA for the CDR3 is TGTGCCAGTAGACGGACTAGCGGGAGAGAGACCCAGTACTTC. Protein product: CASRRTSGRETQYF.

The CDR3 DNA reads TGTGCCAGTAACCAGGGGTTTTCCTACGAGCAGTACTTC. This encodes CASNQGFSYEQYF. This chain joins TRBV19 and TRBJ2-7, with D maybe TRBD1 (6 bases). Germline V lookup: CDR1 LNHDA, CDR2 SQIVND (reference sequence). The CDR3 sequence is 13 residues long. Trimming left V 7 bases short and J 1 base short, with 11 bases between.

The chain joins TRBV19 to TRBJ2-7, with a weak D call TRBD1 (5 bases). This CDR3 spans 14 amino acids. Trimming removed 3 bases from V and 2 bases from J, with 11 bases in between. Germline V gives CDR1 LNHDA, CDR2 SQIVND (reference sequence). The CDR3 sequence: CASSIPDRPYEQYF. The CDR3 DNA reads as TGTGCCAGTAGTATCCCCGACAGACCCTACGAGCAGTACTTC.

The chain couples TRBV18 to TRBJ2-3; 8 bases are shared with TRBD2. V was clipped by 3 bases and J by 4 bases; unmatched bases: 9. Looked up from germline, CDR1 is KGHSH and CDR2 is LQKENI. This CDR3 spans 16 amino acids. This CDR3 reads CASSPGLAFLSDTQYF. CDR3 nucleotides: TGTGCCAGCTCACCCGGACTAGCATTCCTCTCAGATACGCAGTATTTT.

This clone was seen a single time. The chain combines TRBV27 with TRBJ2-7; 7 bases are shared with TRBD2. The CDR3 has 15 residues. CDR1 MNHEY and CDR2 SMNVEV come from the germline V gene (reference sequence). After removal of 6 bases from V and 3 bases from J, the junction contained 11 bases not matched to a gene. The CDR3 nucleotides are TGTGCCAGCAGAGCTCAGGGAGGGTTCGTCTACGAGCAGTACTTC. Protein sequence: CASRAQGGFVYEQYF.

The chain has TRBV11-1 and TRBJ1-6; tentative D call: TRBD1 (6 bases). Germline V gene data show CDR1 as SGHAT and CDR2 as FQDESV (reference sequence). The CDR3 is 14 residues long. V lost 5 bases to trimming and J lost 10 bases, with 15 bases between them. The CDR3 coding sequence is TGTGCCAGCAGCGCCACAGGGCCAGGGTCACCCCTCCACTTT. Amino acid sequence: CASSATGPGSPLHF.